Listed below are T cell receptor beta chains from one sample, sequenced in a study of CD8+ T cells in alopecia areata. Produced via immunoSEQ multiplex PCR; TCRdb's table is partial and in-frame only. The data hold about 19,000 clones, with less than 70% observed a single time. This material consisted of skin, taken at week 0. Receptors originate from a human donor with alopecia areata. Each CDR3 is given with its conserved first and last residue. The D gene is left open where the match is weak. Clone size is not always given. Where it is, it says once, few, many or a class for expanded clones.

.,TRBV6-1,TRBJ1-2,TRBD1,TGTGCCAGCAGTGAATTCGCAGGGGGCGCCGATGGCTACACCTTC,CASSEFAGGADGYTF
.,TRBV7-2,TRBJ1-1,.,TGTGCCAGCAGCTACGACGGAATCGAAGCTTTCTTT,CASSYDGIEAFF
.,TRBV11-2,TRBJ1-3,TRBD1,TGTGCCAGCAGCTTCGACAGGGGTGCAGGAAACACCATATATTTT,CASSFDRGAGNTIYF
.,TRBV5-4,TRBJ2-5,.,TGTGCCAGCAGCTCCTTGAGCGGCGCACACCAAGAGACCCAGTACTTC,CASSSLSGAHQETQYF
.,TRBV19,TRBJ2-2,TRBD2,TGTGCCAGCACAAAACGGAGGCTAGCGGGGGGAACGAACACCGGGGAGCTGTTTTTT,CASTKRRLAGGTNTGELFF
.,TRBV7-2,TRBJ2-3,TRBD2,TGTGCCAGCAGCTCGGGACTAGCGGGGGGGGTTCGGGATACGCAGTATTTT,CASSSGLAGGVRDTQYF
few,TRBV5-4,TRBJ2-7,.,TGTGCCAGCAGTCGGGTGGGGGGCCACGAGCAGTACTTC,CASSRVGGHEQYF
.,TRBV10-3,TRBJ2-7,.,TGTGCCATCAGTGAGTCGTACTACGAGCAGTACTTC,CAISESYYEQYF
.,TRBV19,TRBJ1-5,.,TGTGCCAGGGTGAGGAGGGGCCGCCTGAGGGCCCAGCATTTT,CARVRRGRLRAQHF
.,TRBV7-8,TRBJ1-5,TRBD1,TGTGCCAGCAGCTTAGGGGAAAACACAGGGGGCCCGACCAATCAGCCCCAGCATTTT,CASSLGENTGGPTNQPQHF
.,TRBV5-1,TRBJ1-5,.,TGCGCCAGCAGCTTGGAGTCAGGCAATCAGCCCCAGCATTTT,CASSLESGNQPQHF
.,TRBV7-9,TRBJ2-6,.,TGTGCCAGCAGCTCCACTACTGGGGCCAACGTCCTGACTTTC,CASSSTTGANVLTF
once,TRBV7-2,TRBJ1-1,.,TGTGCCAGCAGCTTAGCGAGCACCGGGCTCCAGGCCACTGAAGCTTTCTTT,CASSLASTGLQATEAFF
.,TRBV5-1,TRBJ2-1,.,TGCGCCAGCAGCTTGGTGGGGGCTGAAAATGAGCAGTTCTTC,CASSLVGAENEQFF
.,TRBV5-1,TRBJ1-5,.,TGCGCCAGCAGCTTGGGAGGGTCTGGCAATCAGCCCCAGCATTTT,CASSLGGSGNQPQHF
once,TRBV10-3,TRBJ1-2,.,TGTGCCACTGCAGGGTATGGCTACACCTTC,CATAGYGYTF
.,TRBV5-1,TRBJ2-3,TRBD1,TGCGCCAGCAGACCACGGGACAGGGCGAGCACAGATACGCAGTATTTT,CASRPRDRASTDTQYF
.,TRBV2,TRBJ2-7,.,TGTGCCAGCAGCGCCCTGGTAGGGATTAGGCCCTACGAGCAGTACTTC,CASSALVGIRPYEQYF
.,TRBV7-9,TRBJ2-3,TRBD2,TGTGCCAGCAGCACGCTAGCGGGGGGCCTCACAGATACGCAGTATTTT,CASSTLAGGLTDTQYF
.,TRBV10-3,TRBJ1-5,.,TGTGCCATCAGTGAAGCAGGGGAAGCTCAGCCCCAGCATTTT,CAISEAGEAQPQHF
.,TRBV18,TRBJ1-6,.,TGTGCCAGCTCACCACCTTCCGGGATCAATTCACCCCTCCACTTT,CASSPPSGINSPLHF
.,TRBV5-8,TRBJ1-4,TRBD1,TGTGCCAGCAGCTTGGGACAGGGAGCAACTAATGAAAAACTGTTTTTT,CASSLGQGATNEKLFF
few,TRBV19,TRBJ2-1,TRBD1,TGTGCCAGTAGTATAGCAAACCGGGACAGGGAGAAGTTCTTC,CASSIANRDREKFF
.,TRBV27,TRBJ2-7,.,TGTGCCAGCAGTTTACGGGGGGCCGGGAGCGAGCAGTACTTC,CASSLRGAGSEQYF
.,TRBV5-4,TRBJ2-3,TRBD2,TGTGCCAGCAGCTCAGATAGCGGGGGAGCCACAGATACGCAGTATTTT,CASSSDSGGATDTQYF
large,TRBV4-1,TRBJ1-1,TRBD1,TGCGCCAGCAGCCAAGATGGACCTATTCAGGGGGGGACTGAAGCTTTCTTT,CASSQDGPIQGGTEAFF
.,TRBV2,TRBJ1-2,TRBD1,TGTGCCAGCCAGGGGGTTACTAACTATGGCTACACCTTC,CASQGVTNYGYTF
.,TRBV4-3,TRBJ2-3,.,TGCGCCAGCAGCCACCTACTAGTGCCAGATACGCAGTATTTT,CASSHLLVPDTQYF
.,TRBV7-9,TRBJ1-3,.,TGTGCCAGCAGCTCAAGGCCCGGGCTCGACTCTGGAAACACCATATATTTT,CASSSRPGLDSGNTIYF
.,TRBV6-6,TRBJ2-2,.,TGTGCCAGCAGCCCTAGGGGGGGGCCGGGGGAGCTGTTTTTT,CASSPRGGPGELFF
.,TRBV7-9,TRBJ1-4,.,TGTGCCAGCCAGGACAGCGACAATGAAAAACTGTTTTTT,CASQDSDNEKLFF
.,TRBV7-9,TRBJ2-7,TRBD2,TGTGCCAGTACCCCTTCGGGGGGGGCGGAATACGAGCAGTACTTC,CASTPSGGAEYEQYF
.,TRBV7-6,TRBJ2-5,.,TGTGCCAGCAGTTCCCGCCAGACCCAGTACTTC,CASSSRQTQYF
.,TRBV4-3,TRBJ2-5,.,TGCGCCAGCAGCCACGCGGGCCAGATGAAAGAGACCCAGTACTTC,CASSHAGQMKETQYF
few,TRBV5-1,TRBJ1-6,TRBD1,TGCGCCAGCAGCTCGACAGGGAGGTATAATTCACCCCTCCACTTT,CASSSTGRYNSPLHF
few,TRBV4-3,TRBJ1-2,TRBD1,TGCGCCAGCAGCCGGGACAGCGGCTACACCTTC,CASSRDSGYTF
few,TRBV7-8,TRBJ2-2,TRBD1,TGTGCCAGCAGCTTACCCCAGACAGGGGGCGGCACCGGGGAGCTGTTTTTT,CASSLPQTGGGTGELFF
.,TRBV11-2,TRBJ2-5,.,TGTGCCAGCAGCTTAGGGTATAAAGAGACCCAGTACTTC,CASSLGYKETQYF
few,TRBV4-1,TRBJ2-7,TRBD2,TGCGCCAGCAGCCAAGACAGCGGGGGGGCCGTCTACGAGCAGTACTTC,CASSQDSGGAVYEQYF
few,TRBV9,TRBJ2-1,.,TGTGCCAGCAGACCGGCTAGGGACAATGAGCAGTTCTTC,CASRPARDNEQFF
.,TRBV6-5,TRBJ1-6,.,TGTGCCAGCAGTTACGACGGCAGGGGTCATTCACCCCTCCACTTT,CASSYDGRGHSPLHF
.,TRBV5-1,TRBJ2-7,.,TGCGCCAGCAGTCGGGACGAAGCCTACGAGCAGTACTTC,CASSRDEAYEQYF
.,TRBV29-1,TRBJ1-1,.,TGCAGCGTTGTTATGGACACTGAAGCTTTCTTT,CSVVMDTEAFF
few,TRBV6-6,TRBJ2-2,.,TGTGCCAGCAGTTACTCAGAGAACACCGGGGAGCTGTTTTTT,CASSYSENTGELFF
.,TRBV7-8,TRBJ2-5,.,TGTGCCAGCAGCCCCTCGCGGGAAGAGACCCAGTACTTC,CASSPSREETQYF
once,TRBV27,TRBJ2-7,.,TGTGCCAGCAGTTTCTGGCGCACCTTCTCCTACGAGCAGTACTTC,CASSFWRTFSYEQYF
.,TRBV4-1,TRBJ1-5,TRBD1,TGCGCCAGCAGCCTCTTTAACAGGGGGGGCGTGCAACAGCCCCAGCATTTT,CASSLFNRGGVQQPQHF
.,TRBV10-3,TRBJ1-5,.,TGTGCCATCAGTCGCGGGGCAGACTATAGCAATCAGCCCCAGCATTTT,CAISRGADYSNQPQHF
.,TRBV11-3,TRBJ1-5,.,TGTGCCAGCAGCTACATGGACAAGCGTAGGCAGCCCCAGCATTTT,CASSYMDKRRQPQHF
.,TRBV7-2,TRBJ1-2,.,TGTGCCAGCAGCTTACAATCGGGAAGCTATGGCTACACCTTC,CASSLQSGSYGYTF
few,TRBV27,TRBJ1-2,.,TGTGCCAGCAGTTTGAGACAGGCCTATGGCTACACCTTC,CASSLRQAYGYTF
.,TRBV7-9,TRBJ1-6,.,TGTGCCAGCAGCTTAGCGCATGGGGCGGACTCCTATAATTCACCCCTCCACTTT,CASSLAHGADSYNSPLHF
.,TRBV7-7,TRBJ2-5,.,TGTGCTAGCAGCTTTTATGGGCTGGGAGAAGAGACCCAGTACTTC,CASSFYGLGEETQYF
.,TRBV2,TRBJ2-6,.,TGTGCCAGACAGGGTATCATCTCTGGGGCCAACGTCCTGACTTTC,CARQGIISGANVLTF
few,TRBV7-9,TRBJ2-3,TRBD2,TGTGCCAGCAGCCAAGAAGCGGGGACTAGCGGGGAGGCAGATACGCAGTATTTT,CASSQEAGTSGEADTQYF
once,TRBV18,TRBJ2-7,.,TGTGCCAGCTCACCAGAGTTACTGAAACAGGTGAATTTCGCTTGGGAGCAGTACTTC,CASSPELLKQVNFAWEQYF
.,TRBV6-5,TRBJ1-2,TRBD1,TGTGCCAGCAGTTACGGACAGGGTGGGGGCTATGGCTACACCTTC,CASSYGQGGGYGYTF